The T cell receptor (beta chain) described here comes from a study of T cells in pancreatic ductal adenocarcinoma. Study results and limitations: This surgical cohort overrepresents the minority presenting with early-stage disease. Blood had more productive templates and roughly 8-fold more unique clonotypes than tumor. Blood clonality (roughly 0.073) did not differ significantly from tumor (roughly 0.11).

Looked up from germline, CDR1 is SGDLS and CDR2 is YYNGEE. Trimming took off 0 bases at V and 0 bases at J, with 10 bases between the two ends. The CDR3 consists of 16 residues. No neoadjuvant therapy was given to the selected pancreatic ductal adenocarcinoma patients before their surgery. A word on this clone: Its antigen remains unidentified.

The assay was immunoSEQ multiplex PCR, and TCRdb's table has in-frame clones only and misses some. Here the sample spans roughly 31,000 clones, around 90% being singletons. The chain has TRBV9 and TRBJ2-1; D is possibly TRBD2 (5 bases). Source material: PBMCs. The TCR was taken from a human donor with pancreatic ductal adenocarcinoma. CDR3 nucleotide sequence: TGTGCCAGCAGCGTAGAGGGAGAGGGCTCCTACAATGAGCAGTTCTTC. This gives the protein CASSVEGEGSYNEQFF.